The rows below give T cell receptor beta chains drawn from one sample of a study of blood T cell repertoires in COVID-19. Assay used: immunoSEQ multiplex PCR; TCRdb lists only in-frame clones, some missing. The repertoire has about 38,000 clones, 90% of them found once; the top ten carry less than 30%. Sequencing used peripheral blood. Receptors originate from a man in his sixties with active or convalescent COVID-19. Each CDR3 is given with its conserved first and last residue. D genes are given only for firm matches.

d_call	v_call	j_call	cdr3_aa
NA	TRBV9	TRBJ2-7	CASSVGARATYEQYF
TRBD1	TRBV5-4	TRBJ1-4	CASSFKGQSNEKLFF
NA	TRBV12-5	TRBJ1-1	CASGSAPLLGHMNTEAFF
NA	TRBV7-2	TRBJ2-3	CASSPGGTDTQYF
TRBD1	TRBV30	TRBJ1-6	CAWTGTANSPLHF
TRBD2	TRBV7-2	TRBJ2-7	CASSPGTSGRYLREQYF
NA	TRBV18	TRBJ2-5	CASSLPDRMETQYF
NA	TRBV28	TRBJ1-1	CASSFPGVQNTEAFF
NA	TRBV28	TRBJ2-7	CASSLPHLTDEQYF
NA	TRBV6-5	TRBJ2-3	CASSYRQGRTDTQYF
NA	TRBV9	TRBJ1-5	CASSVRSESSRGCNQPQHF
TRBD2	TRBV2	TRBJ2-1	CASSTGGYQFF
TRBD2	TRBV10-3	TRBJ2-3	CAISGLAGTDTQYF
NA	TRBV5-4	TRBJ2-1	CAVRDRGGSNEQFF
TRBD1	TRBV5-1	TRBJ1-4	CASSSGQPNEKLFF
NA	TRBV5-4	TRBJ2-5	CASSSRLELGTQYF
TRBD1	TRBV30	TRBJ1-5	CAWSVRGQGHQPQHF
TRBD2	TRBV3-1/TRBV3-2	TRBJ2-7	CASSFSTSGIVEQYF
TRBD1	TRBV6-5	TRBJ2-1	CASHKYGTGLGEQFF
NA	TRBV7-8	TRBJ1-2	CASSFSGDLGGYTF
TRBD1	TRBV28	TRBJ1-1	CASSLTGVVREAFF
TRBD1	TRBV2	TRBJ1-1	CASRGDRVGTEAFF
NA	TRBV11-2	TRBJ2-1	CASSLVVNNNEQFF
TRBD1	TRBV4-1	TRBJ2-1	CASSQRQGTEQFF
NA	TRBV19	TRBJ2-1	CASSIVGTRNEQFF
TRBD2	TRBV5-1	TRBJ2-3	CASSTLAGGDTDTQYF
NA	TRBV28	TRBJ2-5	CASRQGRETQYF
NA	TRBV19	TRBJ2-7	CASSTPQGGSYEQYF
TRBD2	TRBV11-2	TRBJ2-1	CASSLDLRGLANEQFF
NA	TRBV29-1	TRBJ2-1	CSVLVGLAPYNEQFF
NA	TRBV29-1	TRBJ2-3	CSVWTVAQYF
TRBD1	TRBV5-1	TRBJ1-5	CASSLSSGGGQPQHF
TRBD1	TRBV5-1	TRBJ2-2	CASKPGTGGTGELFF
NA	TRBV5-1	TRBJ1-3	CASSLAPQGYSGNTIYF
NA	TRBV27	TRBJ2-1	CASSLKSSYNEQFF
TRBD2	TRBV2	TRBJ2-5	CASSGLAGDETQYF
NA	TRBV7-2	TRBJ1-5	CASSLATGWLISNQPQHF
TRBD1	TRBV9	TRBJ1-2	CASSAGGGTGFSYTF
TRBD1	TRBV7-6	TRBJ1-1	CASSPGGSEAFF
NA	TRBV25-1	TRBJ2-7	CASREPGRDEQYF
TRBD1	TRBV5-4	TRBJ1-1	CASSPWGQGWNTEAFF
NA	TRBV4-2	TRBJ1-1	CASSQPPGRVWAEAFF
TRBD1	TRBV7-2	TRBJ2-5	CASSSQTGAETQYF
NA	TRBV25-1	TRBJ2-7	CASSHSRAESYEQYF
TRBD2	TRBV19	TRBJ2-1	CASNKVFTSGGSSYNEQFF
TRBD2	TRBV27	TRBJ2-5	CASSSGTSGFQETQYF
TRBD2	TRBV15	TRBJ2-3	CATKQTAVPGLAGARHTDTQYF
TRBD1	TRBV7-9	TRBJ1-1	CASSLLGQGLFTEAFF
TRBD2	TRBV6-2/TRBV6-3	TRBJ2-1	CASSYDPTGLAGASREQFF
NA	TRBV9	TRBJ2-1	CASSSSAWGRGDEQFF